Each of the 20 T cell receptor beta chains below was sequenced from the same sample in a study of T cell changes during pregnancy in multiple sclerosis. Clones were read by immunoSEQ multiplex PCR, and TCRdb kept only the in-frame ones, dropping some. The data hold tens of thousands of clones, with 90% to 95% observed a single time. The source material was CD4+ T cells from peripheral blood mononuclear cells, sampled before pregnancy. All receptors come from a female donor with multiple sclerosis, enrolled in a pregnancy study.

The chain carries TRBV6-5 and TRBJ1-1; D uncertain. The CDR3 extends over 14 amino acids. The germline gives CDR1 MNHEY, CDR2 SVGAGI. Trimming shortened V by 7 bases and J by 0 bases, and 12 bases separated the two germline ends. DNA for the CDR3: TGTGCCAGCATGACGCTAGTTCTGAACACTGAAGCTTTCTTT. The encoded protein is CASMTLVLNTEAFF.

This rearrangement joins TRBV19 to TRBJ2-5, with 13 bases matching TRBD2. The CDR3 totals 16 residues. The V gene end was trimmed by 4 bases and the J gene end by 1 base; junction bases not matched to a gene: 3. Per the germline V gene, CDR1 is LNHDA and CDR2 is SQIVND (reference sequence). The CDR3 spells CASSKGLAGAQETQYF. DNA for the CDR3: TGTGCCAGTAGTAAAGGACTAGCGGGGGCCCAAGAGACCCAGTACTTC.

The chain has TRBV6-1 and TRBJ2-7; tentative D call: TRBD2 (5 bases). Trimming stripped 3 bases from V and 6 bases from J, with 18 bases between. Looked up from germline, CDR1 is MNHNS and CDR2 is SASEGT. The CDR3 runs to 15 residues. CDR3 protein: CASSDLARRGFEQYF. The CDR3 DNA reads TGTGCCAGCAGTGACTTGGCCCGCCGGGGTTTCGAGCAGTACTTC.

The chain links TRBV6-6 to TRBJ1-1; D is unclear. Deletions cut 4 bases from V and 11 bases from J, with 14 bases between. CDR1 MNHNY and CDR2 SVGAGI come from the germline V gene (reference sequence). The CDR3 is 12 amino acids. This CDR3 reads CASSSSYPGAFF. CDR3 nucleotide sequence: TGTGCCAGCAGTTCTTCCTACCCGGGGGCTTTCTTT.

This clone was recorded a few times. The rearrangement links TRBV2 to TRBJ1-2, with D possibly TRBD1 on 6 matching bases. CDR3 length: 13 residues. Trimming left V 5 bases short and J 6 bases short, with 13 bases between. Germline CDR1 is SNHLY and CDR2 is FYNNEI. The CDR3 sequence is CASSPQGEDGYTF. CDR3 nucleotides: TGTGCCAGCAGTCCACAGGGTGAAGATGGCTACACCTTC. The full variable domain, its missing parts supplied by reference TRBV2 and TRBJ1-2, is EPEVTQTPSHQVTQMGQEVILRCVPISNHLYFYWYRQILGQKVEFLVSFYNNEISEKSEIFDDQFSVERPDGSNFTLKIRSTKLEDSAMYFCASSPQGEDGYTFGSGTRLTVV.

This sequence joins TRBV12-5 and TRBJ2-2; D might be TRBD2 (7 bases). V gave up 0 bases and J gave up 4 bases, with 12 bases separating them. There are 16 residues in the CDR3. From germline, CDR1 is LGHNT and CDR2 FRNRAP. CDR3 region: CASGLVRGAFTGELFF. CDR3 coding DNA: TGTGCTAGTGGTTTGGTACGGGGGGCTTTCACCGGGGAGCTGTTTTTT.

V is TRBV2 and J is TRBJ2-7, with TRBD1 matching over 7 bases. The V segment lost 4 bases and the J segment 13 bases; nucleotides outside the gene matches: 7. The CDR3 covers 11 residues. CDR1 and CDR2 from the germline V gene are SNHLY and FYNNEI. DNA for the CDR3: TGTGCCAGCAGTGGACAGGGTAGGTCCTACTTC. Encoded protein: CASSGQGRSYF. The full variable domain, with the rest looked up from reference TRBV2 and TRBJ2-7, is EPEVTQTPSHQVTQMGQEVILRCVPISNHLYFYWYRQILGQKVEFLVSFYNNEISEKSEIFDDQFSVERPDGSNFTLKIRSTKLEDSAMYFCASSGQGRSYFGPGTRLTVT.

The rearrangement uses TRBV30 and TRBJ1-5, with TRBD1 as a possible D gene (5 bases). Trimming cost V 3 bases and J 11 bases, with 20 bases left between them. Per the germline V gene, CDR1 is GTSNPN and CDR2 is SVGIG (reference sequence). The CDR3 is 14 residues long. CDR3 DNA: TGTGCCTGGAGCGGCGGGACTGATATCAGCACCCAGCATTTT. Protein product: CAWSGGTDISTQHF.

The chain carries TRBV4-2 and TRBJ2-5; 9 bases align to TRBD2. The CDR3 length is 18 residues. J lost 5 bases, V lost 0 bases, and 13 bases had no gene match. In germline, CDR1 is LGHNA, CDR2 YNFKEQ. Here the CDR3 DNA reads TGTGCCAGCAGCCAAGAGCTTTTAGCGGGGGAAGGCACGGAGACCCAGTACTTC. Protein product: CASSQELLAGEGTETQYF.

The rearrangement joins TRBV7-3 to TRBJ2-7; TRBD2 matches 8 bases. The V segment lost 8 bases and the J segment 3 bases; nucleotides outside the gene matches: 9. The germline V gene encodes CDR1 SGHTA and CDR2 FQGTGA. The CDR3 extends over 14 amino acids. The CDR3 protein is CASSRGGPFYEQYF. In nucleotides, the CDR3 is TGTGCCAGCTCCCGCGGGGGGCCTTTCTACGAGCAGTACTTC.

The V call is TRBV25-1, the J call TRBJ1-2; 8 nucleotides match TRBD1. The CDR3 sequence is 16 residues long. The V and J ends lost 4 bases and 0 bases, in that order; junction bases with no gene match: 7. The germline CDR1 and CDR2 sequences are MGHDK and SYGVNS. CDR3 DNA sequence: TGTGCCAGCAGTGGGCAGGGGGCAGAGGCTAACTATGGCTACACCTTC. Translating gives CASSGQGAEANYGYTF.

The chain combines TRBV6-1 with TRBJ1-1; 11 bases line up with TRBD1. Germline V CDR1 and CDR2: MNHNS, SASEGT. V gave up 6 bases and J gave up 5 bases; unmatched junction bases: 5. CDR3 size: 14 residues. The CDR3 loop reads CASRLDRGLTEAFF. DNA for the CDR3: TGTGCCAGCAGACTGGACAGGGGGCTAACTGAAGCTTTCTTT.

This chain joins TRBV11-2 and TRBJ2-7, with a possible D match to TRBD2 (5 bases). The length of the CDR3 is 16 residues. CDR1 and CDR2 from the germline V gene are SGHAT and FQNNGV. V was cut by 3 bases and J by 2 bases, with 17 bases left in between. Written as DNA, the CDR3 is TGTGCCAGCAGCTTCATCCTTTCGGACGGGGCCTACGAGCAGTACTTC. Translation: CASSFILSDGAYEQYF.

The V call is TRBV7-2, the J call TRBJ1-1, with D unclear. The CDR3 runs to 12 residues. V lost 5 bases and J 7 bases, leaving 11 bases between the germline ends. The germline V gene encodes CDR1 SGHTA and CDR2 FQGNSA. The CDR3 DNA follows: TGTGCCAGCAGCCCCCCCCCGGGTGAAGCTTTCTTT. It yields the protein CASSPPPGEAFF.

CDR3 residues: CASSSGIAGGTYEQYF. For the CDR3, the DNA is TGTGCCAGCAGCTCAGGGATAGCGGGGGGGACCTACGAGCAGTACTTC. The chain is built from TRBV5-4 and TRBJ2-7; TRBD2 agrees at 11 bases. CDR3 length: 16 residues. Germline loops: CDR1 SGHNT, CDR2 YYREEE (reference sequence). The V gene end was trimmed by 3 bases and the J gene end by 2 bases; junction bases not matched to a gene: 7. Supplemented by reference TRBV5-4 and TRBJ2-7, the full variable domain reads ETGVTQSPTHLIKTRGQQVTLRCSSQSGHNTVSWYQQALGQGPQFIFQYYREEENGRGNFPPRFSGLQFPNYSSELNVNALELDDSALYLCASSSGIAGGTYEQYFGPGTRLTVT.

The sample holds one count of this clone. The V and J genes are TRBV2 and TRBJ1-2; 9 bases are a match to TRBD1. The CDR3 sequence is 14 residues long. V lost 3 bases, J lost 8 bases, and 7 bases stayed unmatched. CDR1 is SNHLY and CDR2 is FYNNEI in the germline V gene. The CDR3 reads CASSDERTGAGYTF. CDR3 DNA: TGTGCCAGCAGTGATGAGAGGACAGGGGCCGGCTACACCTTC.

The CDR3 coding sequence is TGTGCCAGCAGTTTAAACTGGGGGGAGCTGTTTTTT. It is translated as CASSLNWGELFF. The chain has TRBV28 and TRBJ2-2; no clear D gene. V lost 2 bases to trimming and J lost 8 bases, with 6 bases between them. CDR1 and CDR2 (germline): MDHEN, SYDVKM. CDR3 length: 12 amino acids.

V is TRBV7-3 and J is TRBJ2-3; no clear D gene. V dropped 5 bases and J dropped 0 bases, with 12 bases sitting between them. The CDR3 runs 15 residues. Germline V gene sequence: CDR1 SGHTA, CDR2 FQGTGA. The CDR3 DNA reads TGTGCCAGCAGCGCCCTCGGCAGGAGCACAGATACGCAGTATTTT. As protein: CASSALGRSTDTQYF.

This clone was counted a few times. This chain connects TRBV6-1 to TRBJ1-2, with D possibly matching TRBD1 (5 bases). With 0 bases removed from V and 8 bases from J, the gap between germline ends came to 13 bases. Germline lookup yields CDR1 MNHNS and CDR2 SASEGT. The CDR3 contains 14 residues. The CDR3: CASSEAPGRGGYTF. CDR3 DNA sequence: TGTGCCAGCAGTGAAGCGCCGGGCCGGGGGGGCTACACCTTC.

The chain carries TRBV19 and TRBJ1-6, with 11 bases lining up with TRBD1. CDR3 length: 18 amino acids. The trim removed 3 bases at V and 2 bases at J, leaving 6 bases unmatched. Per germline, CDR1 LNHDA and CDR2 SQIVND (reference sequence). The CDR3 coding sequence is TGTGCCAGTAGTATGCGACCGGACAGGGGGCCCTATAATTCACCCCTCCACTTT. Protein sequence: CASSMRPDRGPYNSPLHF.